The 30 T cell receptor beta chains given below trace back to one sample, sequenced in a study of shared clonotypes between healthy human individuals. Produced via immunoSEQ multiplex PCR; TCRdb's table is partial and in-frame only. This table has roughly 2.6 million clones, around nine tenths appearing once. The sample comprised naive CD4+ T cells sorted from blood. The subset: CD45RA+ positively selected. The receptors were sampled from a man younger than 35 in good health.

The chain recombines TRBV5-1 with TRBJ2-7; D tentatively fits TRBD1 or TRBD2 (5 bases each). The CDR3 sequence is 14 residues long. Trimming took off 2 bases at V and 2 bases at J, with 11 bases between the two ends. Germline V gene sequence: CDR1 SGHRS, CDR2 YFSETQ. CDR3 sequence: CASSFEGWTYEQYF. CDR3 DNA sequence: TGCGCCAGCAGCTTTGAGGGGTGGACCTACGAGCAGTACTTC.

This clone has just one count. The J gene is TRBJ2-5, the V gene TRBV7-8; 8 bases match TRBD2. V dropped 4 bases and J dropped 5; count of bases not matched to a gene: 9. The CDR3 consists of 15 residues. The germline V gene encodes CDR1 SGHVS and CDR2 FQNEAQ. The CDR3 here is CASSSGPSGRETQYF. The CDR3 coding sequence is TGTGCCAGCAGCTCCGGTCCTAGCGGGCGGGAGACCCAGTACTTC.

CDR3 sequence (DNA): TGCGCCAGCAGCTTGGTTGCGGGGGAGGGTTACAATGAGCAGTTCTTC. As protein: CASSLVAGEGYNEQFF. The chain links TRBV5-1 to TRBJ2-1, with 7 bases matching TRBD2. Germline loops: CDR1 SGHRS, CDR2 YFSETQ. The V and J ends lost 0 bases and 4 bases, in that order; junction bases with no gene match: 7. This CDR3 has 16 residues.

This chain joins TRBV10-3 and TRBJ2-5, with D unclear. This CDR3 comprises 14 residues. V dropped 0 bases and J dropped 5 bases, with 10 bases sitting between them. Germline V gene data show CDR1 as ENHRY and CDR2 as SYGVKD. Here the CDR3 reads CAISESRKEETQYF. As DNA, the CDR3 is TGTGCCATCAGTGAGTCTAGGAAGGAGGAGACCCAGTACTTC.

This clone was recorded once. The DNA for the CDR3 is TGTGCCAGCTCCACTGCAGGGGGGGCCTACGAGCAGTACTTC. This codes for CASSTAGGAYEQYF. This chain links TRBV18 with TRBJ2-7, with D possibly called TRBD1 or TRBD2 (7 bases each). Germline V gene sequence: CDR1 KGHSH, CDR2 LQKENI. The germline V and J ends were trimmed by 6 bases and 2 bases, with 14 bases remaining between them. CDR3 length: 14 residues.

The chain recombines TRBV10-3 with TRBJ1-1; 7 nucleotides agree with TRBD1. The germline gives CDR1 ENHRY, CDR2 SYGVKD. The CDR3 runs 12 residues. V dropped 6 bases and J dropped 8; count of bases not matched to a gene: 6. CDR3 loop: CAISWGQFEAFF. CDR3 DNA: TGTGCCATCAGCTGGGGACAGTTCGAAGCTTTCTTT.

This sequence joins TRBV27 and TRBJ1-1; D unclear. The V gene's germline CDR1 is MNHEY and CDR2 SMNVEV (reference sequence). The V and J ends lost 0 bases and 1 base respectively, with 9 bases between them. The CDR3 sequence is 15 residues long. CDR3 DNA sequence: TGTGCCAGCAGTTTATCGTGGGCGGGGAACACTGAAGCTTTCTTT. This sequence encodes CASSLSWAGNTEAFF.

The chain combines TRBV29-1 with TRBJ2-5; D ambiguous. The closer fit of TRBJ2-7 to the DNA end suggests the J call may be wrong. The CDR3 totals 12 residues. The V gene's germline CDR1 is SQVTM and CDR2 ANQGSEA. CDR3 protein: CSVEVDGYEQYF. CDR3 coding DNA: TGCAGCGTTGAAGTCGACGGCTACGAGCAGTACTTC.

This sequence joins TRBV5-6 and TRBJ2-5, with 9 bases aligning to TRBD2. The CDR3 extends over 17 amino acids. CDR1 and CDR2 from the germline V gene are SGHDT and YYEEEE. J was trimmed by 1 base and V by 0 bases; bases with no gene match: 7. This CDR3 is CASSLGLSGGFQETQYF. CDR3 bases: TGTGCCAGCAGCTTGGGTCTTAGCGGGGGTTTCCAAGAGACCCAGTACTTC.

The chain carries TRBV11-2 and TRBJ1-6; a weak D match, TRBD1 (6 bases). CDR3 length equals 18 residues. Deletions cut 0 bases from V and 9 bases from J, with 21 bases between. The germline gives CDR1 SGHAT, CDR2 FQNNGV. The CDR3 sequence: CASSLDRGPNRVGSPLHF. The CDR3 region has the DNA TGTGCCAGCAGCTTAGATCGGGGACCTAACAGGGTTGGTTCACCCCTCCACTTT.

This chain connects TRBV4-3 to TRBJ2-4; D might be TRBD1 or TRBD2, each matching 5 bases. Trimming pared 1 base from V and 4 bases from J, leaving 11 bases between. The length of the CDR3 is 15 residues. Germline assignment: CDR1 LGHNA and CDR2 YSLEER. The CDR3 region is CASSQGGTNKNIQYF. The CDR3 nucleotides read TGCGCCAGCAGCCAAGGTGGGACCAATAAAAACATTCAGTACTTC.

This clone has more than one count but fewer than ten. This sequence joins TRBV5-1 and TRBJ2-7; TRBD1 matches 9 bases. V shed 4 bases and J 3 bases; nucleotides not matched to a gene: 5. In germline, CDR1 is SGHRS, CDR2 YFSETQ. The length of the CDR3 is 14 residues. CDR3 protein: CASSTWTGDYEQYF. Written as DNA, the CDR3 is TGCGCCAGCAGCACCTGGACAGGGGACTACGAGCAGTACTTC.

This chain joins TRBV6-5 and TRBJ1-1; D call uncertain. CDR1 is MNHEY, CDR2 SVGAGI, per germline. This CDR3 has 13 residues. V lost 5 bases and J lost 0, with 7 bases in between. The DNA for the CDR3 is TGTGCCAGCAGTGCCCAGGTGAACACTGAAGCTTTCTTT. It codes for CASSAQVNTEAFF.

The chain employs TRBV6-1 and TRBJ1-3; D is possibly TRBD1 (5 bases). The V gene lost 7 bases and the J gene lost 2 bases, with 9 bases spanning the gap. The CDR3 is 13 amino acids. The germline gives CDR1 MNHNS, CDR2 SASEGT. The CDR3 DNA reads as TGTGCCAGCATGGGCAGGGCTGGAAACACCATATATTTT. This translates into CASMGRAGNTIYF.

The chain has TRBV10-3 and TRBJ2-1; 8 bases agree with TRBD2. Germline lookup yields CDR1 ENHRY and CDR2 SYGVKD. V lost 3 bases and J lost 0; bases outside the gene matches: 10. The CDR3 has 18 residues. The CDR3 coding sequence is TGTGCCATCAGTGATGGGCGGGGGGCCAGCTTCTCCTACAATGAGCAGTTCTTC. Its translation is CAISDGRGASFSYNEQFF.

This chain joins TRBV15 and TRBJ2-4; TRBD2 aligns across 9 bases. The CDR3 contains 15 residues. In germline, CDR1 is LNHNV, CDR2 YYDKDF (reference sequence). Trimming at V came to 1 base and at J to 6 bases, leaving 4 bases not matched to a gene. CDR3 bases: TGTGCCACCAGCAGAGGCGGGGGGGCCGGAAACATTCAGTACTTC. Its protein product is CATSRGGGAGNIQYF.

The chain is built from TRBV7-2 and TRBJ2-1; 9 nucleotides agree with TRBD1. The CDR3 is made up of 15 amino acids. Germline trimming cut 6 bases from V and 4 bases from J; bases unmatched to any gene: 7. Germline loops: CDR1 SGHTA, CDR2 FQGNSA. The CDR3 is CASSQKDRGYNEQFF. CDR3 DNA: TGTGCCAGCAGTCAAAAGGACAGGGGTTACAATGAGCAGTTCTTC.

This clone was counted a single time. The chain uses TRBV7-9 and TRBJ1-1; no definite D call. Germline lookup yields CDR1 SEHNR and CDR2 FQNEAQ (reference sequence). V gave up 5 bases and J gave up 0 bases, with 10 bases separating them. The CDR3 runs to 14 residues. This CDR3 reads CASSDRDLNTEAFF. CDR3 DNA: TGTGCCAGCAGCGATCGAGACCTGAACACTGAAGCTTTCTTT.

This chain joins TRBV7-3 and TRBJ2-1; the match to TRBD2 covers 11 bases. Germline V gene sequence: CDR1 SGHTA, CDR2 FQGTGA. With 5 bases clipped from V and 4 bases from J, the junction kept 4 bases outside the gene matches. The CDR3 runs to 15 residues. CDR3 residues: CASSVGLAVYNEQFF. CDR3 coding DNA: TGTGCCAGCAGCGTGGGACTAGCGGTATACAATGAGCAGTTCTTC. Filled out from reference TRBV7-3 and TRBJ2-1, the complete variable domain reads GAGVSQTPSNKVTEKGKYVELRCDPISGHTALYWYRQSLGQGPEFLIYFQGTGAADDSGLPNDRFFAVRPEGSVSTLKIQRTERGDSAVYLCASSVGLAVYNEQFFGPGTRLTVL.

The chain recombines TRBV5-1 with TRBJ2-5, with D unresolved. CDR3 length: 16 residues. V lost 4 bases, J lost 1 base, and 17 bases lay in between. Germline V CDR1 and CDR2: SGHRS, YFSETQ. DNA for the CDR3: TGCGCCAGCAGCCCCCCCCTCGGACGGCGCCAAGAGACCCAGTACTTC. Its protein product is CASSPPLGRRQETQYF.

This CDR3 is CASSLVTSFQVSYNEQFF. The CDR3 region has the DNA TGTGCCAGCAGCTTAGTAACCTCCTTTCAGGTCTCCTACAATGAGCAGTTCTTC. V and J are TRBV7-9 and TRBJ2-1; D unclear. Germline lookup yields CDR1 SEHNR and CDR2 FQNEAQ (reference sequence). Trimming shortened V by 1 base and J by 0 bases, and 16 bases separated the two germline ends. The CDR3 runs 18 residues.

The chain combines TRBV7-6 with TRBJ2-4; 10 nucleotides agree with TRBD2. After removal of 1 base from V and 3 bases from J, the junction contained 3 bases not matched to a gene. Germline V CDR1 and CDR2: SGHVS, FNYEAQ. The CDR3 consists of 16 residues. CDR3 coding DNA: TGTGCCAGCAGCTTAGACCCTAGCGGGAGCAAAAACATTCAGTACTTC. Translating it yields CASSLDPSGSKNIQYF.

The rearrangement links TRBV7-8 to TRBJ1-1; possibly TRBD1 for D (5 bases). Germline-derived CDR1 and CDR2 are SGHVS and FQNEAQ. This CDR3 region has 17 residues. Trimming pared 2 bases from V and 0 bases from J, leaving 16 bases between. The CDR3 spells CASSLRDHGVMNTEAFF. The CDR3 DNA reads TGTGCCAGCAGCTTAAGGGACCACGGGGTTATGAACACTGAAGCTTTCTTT.

The chain joins TRBV10-1 to TRBJ2-7; 7 bases agree with TRBD2. The CDR3 contains 14 residues. From germline, CDR1 is WNHNN and CDR2 SYGVQD (reference sequence). V was pared by 4 bases and J by 3 bases, with 6 bases of the junction left unmatched. CDR3 DNA sequence: TGCGCCAGCAGTGCTGGCGGGGGTGTCTACGAGCAGTACTTC. Its translation is CASSAGGGVYEQYF.

The rearrangement uses TRBV11-2 and TRBJ2-5; TRBD2 aligns across 7 bases. The tail of the sequence fits TRBJ2-7 better, so the J call may be wrong. Germline V gene data show CDR1 as SGHAT and CDR2 as FQNNGV. The CDR3 loop spans 13 amino acids. DNA for the CDR3: TGTGCCAGCAGCTTAGGGCGGGAGTACGAGCAGTACTTC. This codes for CASSLGREYEQYF.

For the CDR3, the DNA is TGTGCCAGCAGCAACCGGGACAGGGATTGGAATGAGCAGTTCTTC. Its translation is CASSNRDRDWNEQFF. This chain links TRBV7-2 with TRBJ2-1, with TRBD1 identical over 9 bases. Trimming took 5 bases from V and 7 from J; bases not matched to a gene: 9. CDR1 and CDR2 (germline): SGHTA, FQGNSA. The CDR3 runs 15 residues. Based on the CDR3 plus reference TRBV7-2 and TRBJ2-1, the full variable domain is GAGVSQSPSNKVTEKGKDVELRCDPISGHTALYWYRQSLGQGLEFLIYFQGNSAPDKSGLPSDRFSAERTGGSVSTLTIQRTQQEDSAVYLCASSNRDRDWNEQFFGPGTRLTVL.

This sequence joins TRBV28 and TRBJ1-4; tentatively, D is TRBD1 (5 bases). Trimming removed 4 bases at V and 11 bases at J, with 14 bases between. CDR1 is MDHEN, CDR2 SYDVKM, per germline. This CDR3 is built from 13 residues. For the CDR3, the DNA is TGTGCCAGCAGTTCCTCCGGGACGGTGAAACTGTTTTTT. It translates to CASSSSGTVKLFF.

The chain links TRBV5-1 to TRBJ1-1, with D perhaps matching TRBD1 (5 bases). The CDR3 has 15 amino acids. Germline assignment: CDR1 SGHRS and CDR2 YFSETQ. V lost 3 bases and J lost 6, with 18 bases in between. As DNA, the CDR3 is TGCGCCAGCAGCTCTGGCCAGGGACTCTCGGCTGAAGCTTTCTTT. It translates to CASSSGQGLSAEAFF.

About this clone: The sample holds other DNA sequences that translate to the same CDR3. The chain has TRBV6-5 and TRBJ1-1; 9 bases fit TRBD1. The CDR3 runs to 14 residues. With 0 bases clipped from V and 5 bases from J, the junction kept 1 base outside the gene matches. Germline CDR1 reads MNHEY; CDR2 reads SVGAGI. The CDR3 nucleotides are TGTGCCAGCAGTTACTCGACAGGGGGTACTGAAGCTTTCTTT. Protein sequence: CASSYSTGGTEAFF.

As for this clone: The same CDR3 is also encoded by other DNA sequences in this sample. This sequence joins TRBV30 and TRBJ2-7; D unclear. Germline CDR1 and CDR2: GTSNPN and SVGIG (reference sequence). The CDR3 is made up of 12 amino acids. The ends were cut back, 3 bases at V and 3 bases at J, with 9 bases in the middle. In DNA, the CDR3 is TGTGCCTGGAGGATGGGCAGCTACGAGCAGTACTTC. Protein product: CAWRMGSYEQYF.